Sequencing of this T cell receptor (beta chain) was carried out in a study of vaccination and CD4 T cells after COVID-19 (dated by TCRdb to about 2022). At the level of the whole study: Convalescent patients had a positive SARS-CoV-2 result on nasal swab PCR, and of these patients, nine had mild disease and one had severe disease. The convalescent cohort included six males and four females, with two Hispanic individuals, seven Caucasians, two Asians and one multiracial person. Participants received two doses of either the Pfizer-BioNTech BNT162b2 vaccine (n=8) or the Moderna mRNA-1273 vaccine (n=2). Post-COVID blood samples were collected from convalescent patients a median of approximately 100 days after diagnosis, with a range of roughly 30 to 161 days. Post-vaccine blood samples were taken a median of around 68 days after the second vaccine dose, with a range of about 13 to 241 days. For a few convalescent patients, samples were collected at an early post-vaccination timepoint (day 14) as well as at a late post-vaccination timepoint (days 161 to 241). The cultures were stimulated with overlapping spike peptide pools from SARS-CoV-2 and from the common cold coronaviruses HCoV-NL63, HCoV-OC43 and HCoV-229E. Control cultures used a CEFX viral epitope pool as positive control, an HIV-1 Nef peptide pool as negative control, or no peptide. In ten to eleven COVID-19 convalescent patients and 4 infection-naive healthy vaccine recipients, researchers compared the spike-specific CD4+ TCR repertoire from before mRNA vaccination with the repertoire from after.

The time point label corresponds to: late sampling 161 to 241 days after vaccination in a few convalescent patients. The treatment or condition label, read with the paper, signifies: roughly 10-day PBMC culture with coronavirus spike peptide pools or control peptides (ViraFEST assay). The ViraFEST assay was used in the study, in which antigen-specific T cells were expanded with peptide pools and expanded clonotypes were subsequently identified by TCR sequencing. The convalescent patients' positive SARS-CoV-2 PCR tests were from March to December 2020, which was before the Alpha, Beta and Delta variants emerged in the United States. Each well held 2 million to 2.5 million PBMCs cultured with roughly 10 ug/ml peptide pools in IMDM containing roughly 4.7% human AB serum and 10 IU/ml IL-2. Half of the culture medium was replaced with fresh IL-2-containing medium on days 3 and 7. After 10 days of culture, CD4+ T cells were isolated by negative selection using the EasySep CD4+ T cell isolation kit. Ficoll-Paque Plus gradient centrifugation was used to isolate PBMCs from whole blood, and the isolated PBMCs were then either used fresh or cryopreserved at -140C. Culture conditions were generally each tested in triplicate wells.

Concerning this clonotype: Its antigen remains undetermined. No much larger clonotype is one base removed from it; base qualities were not supplied.

Trimming at the junction amounts to 4 bases on V and 4 bases on J, and the germline ends lie 12 bases apart. For CDR1 and CDR2, the germline V gene lists SGHTA and FQGTGA. The CDR3 runs 14 residues from the cysteine to the phenylalanine. Only the CDR3 part of the read is kept: 42 bases, read in frame from the first base. Paper-wide results and their limitations: An increase in the median number of SARS-CoV-2-reactive clonotypes from 21 after infection to roughly 39 after vaccination was observed, but the change was not found to be significant. In convalescent patients, nearly all vaccine-specific clones (304 of 307) were found to be mono-reactive for SARS-CoV-2 spike rather than cross-reactive with common cold coronaviruses. Among convalescent patients, a median around 83% of the SARS-CoV-2-reactive clones seen after vaccination appeared only after vaccination, which suggests priming specific to the vaccine. The number of convalescent patients in the study was relatively small, and the study did not examine early timepoints following natural infection.

Libraries were constructed by PCR. DNA from cultured CD4+ T cells underwent TCR sequencing with the Oncomine TCR Beta short-read assay at the Johns Hopkins FTIC core. Genomic DNA was extracted from the cultured CD4+ T cells with the QIAamp micro DNA kit. Oncomine TCR Beta libraries from cultured CD4+ T cells were pooled using unique dual indexes and sequenced on an Illumina iSeq 100. The original pipeline was this. Non-productive sequences were removed, and CDR3s not starting with C, not ending with F or W, or shorter than 7 amino acids were discarded. Antigen-specific clonotypes were identified with the MANAFEST web application by comparing peptide-stimulated wells with reference and other culture wells. To be called positive, a clone needed an FDR below 0.05, an odds ratio above 5, and a productive frequency above 0.1% in at least two of three replicate wells. A clonotype was classed as cross-reactive if the clonotype showed significant expansion both in SARS-CoV-2 spike wells and in at least one common cold coronavirus spike condition. Using R version 3.6.1, CDR3 homology was evaluated through Levenshtein distances (stringdist) along with unrooted phylogenetic trees (ape). Starting from the raw public reads, TCRdb applied fastp trimming at Q25, assembled clones with MiXCR and retained in-frame beta chains. Every distinct CDR3 protein forms one entry, paired with its most common genes and DNA. These V and J calls derive from TCRdb rather than the authors' analysis. This sample holds 20,000 to 25,000 distinct CDR3 sequences; over 40% were observed only once. The top ten constitute under 6.5% of the sample.

The V gene is TRBV7-3 and the J gene is TRBJ2-3, with a weak D call of TRBD2 (6 bases match). Sequencing used CD4+ T cells from blood, cultured in vitro, obtained about 7 months after SARS-CoV-2 vaccination. This TCR was sampled from a human donor who had recovered from COVID-19. CDR3 region: CASSSGLPSDTQYF. The DNA is as follows: TGTGCCAGCAGCTCCGGACTACCATCAGATACGCAGTATTTT.